The clone carrying this T cell receptor beta chain was recorded a few times. The sample is drawn from a study of control samples from healthy donors and cancer patients. Data came from immunoSEQ multiplex PCR; TCRdb stores just in-frame clones and leaves some out. The sample contains fewer than 200,000 clones, about 86% of which appear only once. The CDR3 contains 10 residues. V was clipped by 4 bases and J by 6 bases, with 3 bases between them. Germline values: CDR1 MNHEY, CDR2 SMNVEV (reference sequence). This chain connects TRBV27 to TRBJ1-2; no clear D gene. Specimen: blood. The sequence came from a woman in her thirties in good health. DNA for the CDR3: TGTGCCAGCAGTTCCCATGGCTACACCTTC. Translated, it gives CASSSHGYTF.